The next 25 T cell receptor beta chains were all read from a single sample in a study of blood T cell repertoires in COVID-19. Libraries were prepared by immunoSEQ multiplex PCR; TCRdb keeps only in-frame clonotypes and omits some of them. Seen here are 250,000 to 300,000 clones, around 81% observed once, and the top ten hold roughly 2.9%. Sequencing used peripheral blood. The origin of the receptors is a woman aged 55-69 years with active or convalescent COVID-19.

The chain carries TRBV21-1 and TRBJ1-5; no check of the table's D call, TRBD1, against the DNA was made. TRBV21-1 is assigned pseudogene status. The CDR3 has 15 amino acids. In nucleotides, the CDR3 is TGTGCCAGCAGCAAATTCGTCAGGGGCAATCAGCCCCAGCATTTT. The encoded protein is CASSKFVRGNQPQHF.

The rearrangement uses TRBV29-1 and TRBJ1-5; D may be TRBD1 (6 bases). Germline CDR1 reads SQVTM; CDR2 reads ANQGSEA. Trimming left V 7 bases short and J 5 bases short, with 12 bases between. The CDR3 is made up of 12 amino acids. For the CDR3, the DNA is TGCAGCGCAGGACAGCTAGATCAGCCCCAGCATTTT. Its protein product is CSAGQLDQPQHF.

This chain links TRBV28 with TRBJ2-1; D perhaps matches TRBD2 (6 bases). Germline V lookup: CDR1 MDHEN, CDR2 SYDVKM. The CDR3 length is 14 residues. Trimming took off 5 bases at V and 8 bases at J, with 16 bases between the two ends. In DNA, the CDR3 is TGTGCCAGCAGTGGAGCGGGTGGGTCCCATGAGCAGTTCTTC. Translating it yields CASSGAGGSHEQFF.

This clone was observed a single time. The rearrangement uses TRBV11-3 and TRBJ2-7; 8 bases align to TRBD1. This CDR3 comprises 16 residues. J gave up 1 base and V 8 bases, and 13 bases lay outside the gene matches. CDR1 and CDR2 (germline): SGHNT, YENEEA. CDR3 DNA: TGTGCCAGCGCTCCCGGTGTAGGGACAGGATCCTACGAGCAGTACTTC. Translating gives CASAPGVGTGSYEQYF.

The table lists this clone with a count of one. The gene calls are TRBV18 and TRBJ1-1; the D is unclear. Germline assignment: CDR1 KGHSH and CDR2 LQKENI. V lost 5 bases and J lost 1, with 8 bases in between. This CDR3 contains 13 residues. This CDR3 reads CASSTIQNTEAFF. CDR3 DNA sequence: TGTGCCAGCTCAACTATACAGAACACTGAAGCTTTCTTT. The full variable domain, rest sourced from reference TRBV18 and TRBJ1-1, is NAGVMQNPRHLVRRRGQEARLRCSPMKGHSHVYWYRQLPEEGLKFMVYLQKENIIDESGMPKERFSAEFPKEGPSILRIQQVVRGDSAAYFCASSTIQNTEAFFGQGTRLTVV.

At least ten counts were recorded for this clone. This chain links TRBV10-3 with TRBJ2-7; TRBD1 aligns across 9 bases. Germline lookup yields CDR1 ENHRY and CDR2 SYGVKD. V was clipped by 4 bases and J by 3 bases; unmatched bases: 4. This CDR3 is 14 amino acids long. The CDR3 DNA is TGTGCCATCAGTGGCGGGACAGGGAACTACGAGCAGTACTTC. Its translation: CAISGGTGNYEQYF.

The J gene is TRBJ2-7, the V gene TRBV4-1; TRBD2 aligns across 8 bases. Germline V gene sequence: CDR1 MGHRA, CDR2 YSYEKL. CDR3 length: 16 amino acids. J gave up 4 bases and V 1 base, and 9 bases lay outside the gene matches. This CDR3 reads CASSQVGAGGKYEQYF. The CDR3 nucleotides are TGCGCCAGCAGCCAAGTCGGTGCGGGGGGAAAATACGAGCAGTACTTC.

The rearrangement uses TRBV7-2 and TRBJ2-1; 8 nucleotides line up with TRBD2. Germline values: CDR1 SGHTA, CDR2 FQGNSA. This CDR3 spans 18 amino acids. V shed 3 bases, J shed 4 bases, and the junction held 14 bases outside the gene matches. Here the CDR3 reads CASSFAPWSGGQYNEQFF. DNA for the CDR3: TGTGCCAGCAGCTTCGCGCCCTGGTCGGGGGGGCAGTACAATGAGCAGTTCTTC.

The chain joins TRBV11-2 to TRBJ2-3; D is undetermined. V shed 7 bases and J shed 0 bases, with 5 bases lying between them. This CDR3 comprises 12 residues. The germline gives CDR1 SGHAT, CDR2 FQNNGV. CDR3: CASTPSTDTQYF. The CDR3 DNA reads TGTGCCAGCACCCCTAGCACAGATACGCAGTATTTT.

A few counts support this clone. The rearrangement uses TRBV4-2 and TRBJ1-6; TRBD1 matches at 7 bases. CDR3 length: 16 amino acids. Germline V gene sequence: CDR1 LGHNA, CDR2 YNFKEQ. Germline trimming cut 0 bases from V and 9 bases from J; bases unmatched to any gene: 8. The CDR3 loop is CASSQDLLGTVSPLHF. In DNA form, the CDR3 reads TGTGCCAGCAGCCAAGATTTGTTAGGGACAGTTTCACCCCTCCACTTT.

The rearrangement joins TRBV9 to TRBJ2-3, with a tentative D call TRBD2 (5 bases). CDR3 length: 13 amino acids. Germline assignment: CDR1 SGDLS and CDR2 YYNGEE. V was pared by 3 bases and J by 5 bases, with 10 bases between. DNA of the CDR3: TGTGCCAGCAGCGATAGCGCCGGAGATACGCAGTATTTT. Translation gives CASSDSAGDTQYF. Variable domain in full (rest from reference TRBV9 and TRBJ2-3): DSGVTQTPKHLITATGQRVTLRCSPRSGDLSVYWYQQSLDQGLQFLIQYYNGEERAKGNILERFSAQQFPDLHSELNLSSLELGDSALYFCASSDSAGDTQYFGPGTRLTVL.

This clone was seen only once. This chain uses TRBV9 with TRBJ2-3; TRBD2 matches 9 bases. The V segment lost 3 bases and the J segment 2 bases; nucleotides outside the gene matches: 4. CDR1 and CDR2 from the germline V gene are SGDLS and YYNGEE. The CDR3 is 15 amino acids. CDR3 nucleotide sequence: TGTGCCAGCAGCGCTAGCGGGGTTTACACAGATACGCAGTATTTT. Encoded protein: CASSASGVYTDTQYF.

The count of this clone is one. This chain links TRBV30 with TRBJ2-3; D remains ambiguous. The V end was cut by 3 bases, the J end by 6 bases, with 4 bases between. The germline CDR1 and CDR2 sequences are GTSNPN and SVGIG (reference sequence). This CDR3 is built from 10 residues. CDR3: CAWSLDTQYF. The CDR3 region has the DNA TGTGCCTGGAGCCTGGATACGCAGTATTTT. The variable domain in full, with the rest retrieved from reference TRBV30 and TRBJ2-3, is SQTIHQWPATLVQPVGSPLSLECTVEGTSNPNLYWYRQAAGRGLQLLFYSVGIGQISSEVPQNLSASRPQDRQFILSSKKLLLSDSGFYLCAWSLDTQYFGPGTRLTVL.

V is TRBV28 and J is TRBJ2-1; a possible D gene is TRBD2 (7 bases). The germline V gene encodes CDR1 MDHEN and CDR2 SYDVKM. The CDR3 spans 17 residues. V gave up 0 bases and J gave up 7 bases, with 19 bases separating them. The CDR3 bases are TGTGCCAGCAGTTTATGGGGGGTGGCGGGGGCGGTGAATGAGCAGTTCTTC. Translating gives CASSLWGVAGAVNEQFF.

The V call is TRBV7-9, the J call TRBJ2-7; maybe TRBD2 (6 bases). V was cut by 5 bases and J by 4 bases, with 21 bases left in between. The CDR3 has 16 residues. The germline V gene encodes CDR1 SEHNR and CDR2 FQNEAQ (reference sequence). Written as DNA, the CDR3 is TGTGCCAGCAGCCACAGCGGTGGGGGGATGGGTTACGAGCAGTACTTC. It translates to CASSHSGGGMGYEQYF.

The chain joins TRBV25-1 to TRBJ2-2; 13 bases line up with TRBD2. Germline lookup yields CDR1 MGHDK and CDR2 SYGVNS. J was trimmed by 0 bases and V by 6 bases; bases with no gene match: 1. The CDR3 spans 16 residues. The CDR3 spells CASRTSGGANTGELFF. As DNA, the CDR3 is TGTGCCAGCAGAACTAGCGGGGGGGCGAACACCGGGGAGCTGTTTTTT.

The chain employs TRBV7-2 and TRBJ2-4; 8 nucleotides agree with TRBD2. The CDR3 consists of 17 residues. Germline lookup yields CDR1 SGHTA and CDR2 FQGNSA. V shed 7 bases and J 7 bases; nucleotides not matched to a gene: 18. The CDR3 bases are TGTGCCAGCACCTCTGAGGCTGCGGGGGGCCTCCGTAACATTCAGTACTTC. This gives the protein CASTSEAAGGLRNIQYF.

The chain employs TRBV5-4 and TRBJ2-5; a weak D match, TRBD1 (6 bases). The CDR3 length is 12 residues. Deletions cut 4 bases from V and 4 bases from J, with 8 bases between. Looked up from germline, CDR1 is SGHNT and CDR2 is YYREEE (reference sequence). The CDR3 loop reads CASSGRGETQYF. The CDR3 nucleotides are TGTGCCAGCAGCGGCAGGGGAGAGACCCAGTACTTC.

The CDR3 DNA reads TGCGCCAGCAGTGAGTCCAACGAGCAGTACTTC. Translation: CASSESNEQYF. The chain joins TRBV10-1 to TRBJ2-7; D uncertain. The CDR3 consists of 11 residues. The V gene lost 0 bases and the J gene lost 5 bases, with 2 bases spanning the gap. CDR1 WNHNN and CDR2 SYGVQD come from the germline V gene (reference sequence).

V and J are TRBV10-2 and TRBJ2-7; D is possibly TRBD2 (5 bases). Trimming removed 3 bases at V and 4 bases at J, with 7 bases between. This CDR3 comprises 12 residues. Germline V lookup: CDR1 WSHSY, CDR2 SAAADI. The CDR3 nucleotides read TGCGCCAGCAGTGACGGACTGTACGAGCAGTACTTC. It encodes CASSDGLYEQYF.

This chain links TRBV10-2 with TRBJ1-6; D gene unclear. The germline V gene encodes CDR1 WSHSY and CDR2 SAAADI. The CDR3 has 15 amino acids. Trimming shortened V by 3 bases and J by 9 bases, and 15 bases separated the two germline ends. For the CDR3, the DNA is TGCGCCAGCAGTGAAGACGGGGATATAGGTTCACCCCTCCACTTT. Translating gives CASSEDGDIGSPLHF.

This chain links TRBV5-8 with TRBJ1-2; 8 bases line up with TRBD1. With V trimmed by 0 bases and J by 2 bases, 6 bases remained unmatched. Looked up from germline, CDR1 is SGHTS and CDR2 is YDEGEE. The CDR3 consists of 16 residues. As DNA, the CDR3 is TGTGCCAGCAGCTTGGTTCTTAGGACAGGGAACTATGGCTACACCTTC. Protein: CASSLVLRTGNYGYTF.

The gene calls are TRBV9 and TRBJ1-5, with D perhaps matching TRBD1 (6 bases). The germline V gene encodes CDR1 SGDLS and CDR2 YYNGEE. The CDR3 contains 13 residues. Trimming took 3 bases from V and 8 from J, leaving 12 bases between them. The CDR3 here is CASSATGWEPQHF. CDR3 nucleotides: TGTGCCAGCAGCGCTACAGGGTGGGAGCCCCAGCATTTT.

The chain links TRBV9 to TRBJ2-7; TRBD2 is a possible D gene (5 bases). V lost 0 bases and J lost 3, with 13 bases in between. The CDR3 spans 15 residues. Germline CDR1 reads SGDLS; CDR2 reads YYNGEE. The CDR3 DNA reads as TGTGCCAGCAGCGTAGGTACTACTAGGAGCTACGAGCAGTACTTC. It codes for CASSVGTTRSYEQYF.

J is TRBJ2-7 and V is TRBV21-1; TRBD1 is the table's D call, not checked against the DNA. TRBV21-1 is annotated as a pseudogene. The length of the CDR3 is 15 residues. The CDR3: CASSKDQGQGDEQYF. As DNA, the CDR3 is TGTGCCAGCAGCAAAGATCAGGGACAGGGGGACGAGCAGTACTTC.